These T cell receptor beta chains were read from a single sample in a study of T cell responses to AZD1222 COVID-19 vaccine. Sequencing was performed with immunoSEQ multiplex PCR; in TCRdb, only in-frame clones are kept and a portion is missing. The sample lists about 130,000 clones, approximately 83% occurring once. The starting material was peripheral blood, obtained on day 0 of AZD1222 vaccination. The receptors come from an adult in good health. CDR3s include the opening cysteine and the closing phenylalanine or tryptophan. A D gene is named only where the DNA matches it firmly. Clone size, where shown, is once, few, many, or a class for clones that have expanded.

V	size	D	J	DNA	CDR3
TRBV7-2	once	TRBD1	TRBJ1-1	TGTGCCAGCAGCTGGGGACAGGGGATCGTAGGCCTTTCTGGTGCTTTCTTT	CASSWGQGIVGLSGAFF
TRBV27	-	-	TRBJ2-6	TGTGCCAGCAGTTTTCGTGGGGTGAGCTCTGGGGCCAACGTCCTGACTTTC	CASSFRGVSSGANVLTF
TRBV27	-	TRBD2	TRBJ2-1	TGTGCCAGCAAAAGGGGAGGGAGCTCCTACAATGAGCAGTTCTTC	CASKRGGSSYNEQFF
TRBV7-8	once	-	TRBJ2-7	TGTGCCAGCAGCTCATCCGAAGGGCAGGGCAATTTACGCGAGCAGTACTTC	CASSSSEGQGNLREQYF
TRBV7-9	-	-	TRBJ2-7	TGTGCCAGCAGCTTAGGTTGGGGGTCCAGGTCAGGCGAGCAGTACTTC	CASSLGWGSRSGEQYF
TRBV5-1	-	TRBD2	TRBJ2-2	TGCGCCAGCAGCTTGGTGCTGCGGGGGGGCGCCGGCGGGGAGCTGTTTTTT	CASSLVLRGGAGGELFF
TRBV7-2	-	-	TRBJ2-7	TGTGCCAGCAGCTTAGAATTTGGCAGATCCTACGAGCAGTACTTC	CASSLEFGRSYEQYF
TRBV14	once	TRBD2	TRBJ2-3	TGTGCCAGCAGCCAAGTTGAACTAGCGGGACTTACAGATACGCAGTATTTT	CASSQVELAGLTDTQYF
TRBV6-5	-	-	TRBJ1-5	TGTGCCAGCAGTACACAGTTCAATCAGCCCCAGCATTTT	CASSTQFNQPQHF
TRBV9	-	-	TRBJ1-3	TGTGCCAGCAGCGTAGTAGGCGATAGCTCTGGAAACACCATATATTTT	CASSVVGDSSGNTIYF
TRBV7-9	-	TRBD1	TRBJ1-2	TGTGCCAGCAGCTCTAGAGGGACAGCGCGCTATGGCTACACCTTC	CASSSRGTARYGYTF
TRBV9	-	-	TRBJ1-1	TGTGCCAGCAGCGTTGATGGGAACACTGAAGCTTTCTTT	CASSVDGNTEAFF
TRBV4-1	-	TRBD1	TRBJ2-3	TGCGCCAGCAGCCGGGGACAGGGTGCCGATACGCAGTATTTT	CASSRGQGADTQYF
TRBV5-1	-	-	TRBJ2-7	TGCGCCAGCAGAACGGCAGTGAGCTCCTACGAGCAGTACTTC	CASRTAVSSYEQYF
TRBV2	-	-	TRBJ1-1	TGTGCCAGCAGTGAACGCAGCTCGAACACTGAAGCTTTCTTT	CASSERSSNTEAFF
TRBV4-1	-	TRBD1	TRBJ2-5	TGCGCCAGCAGCCAGACAGGGGTGAAGACCCAGTACTTC	CASSQTGVKTQYF
TRBV7-8	-	-	TRBJ1-6	TGTGCCAGCAGCTTAGATGGGTCAAAATCACCCCTCCACTTT	CASSLDGSKSPLHF
TRBV12-5	-	TRBD2	TRBJ2-1	TGTGCTAGTGGTGGGGGACTAGACTTCAATGAGCAGTTCTTC	CASGGGLDFNEQFF
TRBV7-3	-	-	TRBJ2-3	TGTGCCAGCAGCTTGACGGGTAGTGGGGGAGATACGCAGTATTTT	CASSLTGSGGDTQYF
TRBV15	-	TRBD1	TRBJ1-5	TGTGCCACCAGCAGGGACAGGTATCAGCCCCAGCATTTT	CATSRDRYQPQHF
TRBV5-4	-	TRBD2	TRBJ2-1	TGTGCCAGCAACCATGGCGGGGGAATGGACAATGAGCAGTTCTTC	CASNHGGGMDNEQFF
TRBV30	-	-	TRBJ2-7	TGTGCACTTTGGGCCGCTCACGAGCAGTACTTC	CALWAAHEQYF
TRBV13	-	TRBD1	TRBJ2-7	TGTGCCAGCAGCTATCAGAGACAGGGATACTACGAGCAGTACTTC	CASSYQRQGYYEQYF
TRBV7-2	-	-	TRBJ1-6	TGTGCCAGCAGCCCACAGAACCTGGGTAATTCACCCCTCCACTTT	CASSPQNLGNSPLHF
TRBV5-4	few	-	TRBJ2-7	TGTGCCAGCAGCTTGTACAGGGCCTACGAGCAGTACTTC	CASSLYRAYEQYF
TRBV19	-	TRBD2	TRBJ2-5	TGTGCCAGTAGTTCGGACCCCGGGACTAGCGGGAGAGTGGGAAAAGAGACCCAGTACTTC	CASSSDPGTSGRVGKETQYF
TRBV5-1	once	TRBD2	TRBJ2-5	TGCGCCAGCAGCTTGTGGGGCCGTCGGGCTAGCGGGGACCAAGAGACCCAGTACTTC	CASSLWGRRASGDQETQYF
TRBV7-3	-	-	TRBJ2-7	TGTGCCAGCAGCTCTTCCCCCACAGGTTACTACGAGCAGTACTTC	CASSSSPTGYYEQYF
TRBV5-5	-	-	TRBJ1-4	TGTGCCAGCAGCGCTAGTGACCCCGTAGAAAAACTGTTTTTT	CASSASDPVEKLFF
TRBV11-2	-	TRBD2	TRBJ2-1	TGTGCCAGCAGCTTAGTTGGGACTAGCGGGGAAAGCTCCTACAATGAGCAGTTCTTC	CASSLVGTSGESSYNEQFF
TRBV28	-	TRBD1	TRBJ1-6	TGTGCCAGCAGTTTGGGGGACAGGCGTTCACCCCTCCACTTT	CASSLGDRRSPLHF
TRBV5-1	-	TRBD1	TRBJ2-2	TGCGCCAGCAGCTCCGGACAGGGAAAGAACACCGGGGAGCTGTTTTTT	CASSSGQGKNTGELFF
TRBV25-1	-	-	TRBJ2-5	TGTGCCAGCAGTGTCCAAGAGACCCAGTACTTC	CASSVQETQYF
TRBV7-3	-	TRBD1	TRBJ1-2	TGTGCCAGCAGCGGACAGGGGCGGTATGGCTACACCTTC	CASSGQGRYGYTF
TRBV29-1	-	-	TRBJ1-6	TGCAGCGTCCTCTGGGGGGCTAATTCACCCCTCCACTTT	CSVLWGANSPLHF
TRBV5-1	-	-	TRBJ1-1	TGCGCCAGCACCCCGAGGGGGGGCACGAACACTGAAGCTTTCTTT	CASTPRGGTNTEAFF
TRBV7-2	-	-	TRBJ1-3	TGTGCCAGCAGCTCGAGCTTGTCCAGGGGAGGTGGAAACACCATATATTTT	CASSSSLSRGGGNTIYF
TRBV12-3/TRBV12-4	-	-	TRBJ2-1	TGTGCCAGCCGGAGGTACAATGAGCAGTTCTTC	CASRRYNEQFF
TRBV2	-	TRBD2	TRBJ2-1	TGTGCCAGCACAGGACTAGCGGGGGTGGAGCAGTTCTTC	CASTGLAGVEQFF
TRBV5-5	-	-	TRBJ1-1	TGTGCCAGCAGCTTCGGTCGGGCGAACATGAACACTGAAGCTTTCTTT	CASSFGRANMNTEAFF
TRBV18	few	-	TRBJ1-1	TGTGCCAGCTCACCGACAGTGAACACTGAAGCTTTCTTT	CASSPTVNTEAFF
TRBV24-1	-	-	TRBJ1-2	TGTGCCACCAGTGATCCCACAGGGACCTATGGCTACACCTTC	CATSDPTGTYGYTF
TRBV6-2/TRBV6-3	once	-	TRBJ2-7	TGTGCCAGCAGTTTGTGGGGTCAGGGCTCCTACGAGCAGTACTTC	CASSLWGQGSYEQYF
TRBV5-1	-	TRBD1	TRBJ1-2	TGCGCCAGCAGCCACCCCCGGGACAGGGGCCAGGAAGGCTACACCTTC	CASSHPRDRGQEGYTF
TRBV4-1	-	-	TRBJ2-7	TGCGCCAGCAGCCCCCGGACTATCATAGGCTACGAGCAGTACTTC	CASSPRTIIGYEQYF
TRBV27	few	TRBD1	TRBJ1-2	TGTGCCAGCAGTTCCATCGGGACAGATAACTATGGCTACACCTTC	CASSSIGTDNYGYTF
TRBV5-8	-	-	TRBJ1-5	TGTGCCAGCAGCTTCGAAAAGGCCCGGCCCCAGCATTTT	CASSFEKARPQHF
TRBV19	-	-	TRBJ2-3	TGTGCCTCCCAACAACAACCGCCAGATACGCAGTATTTT	CASQQQPPDTQYF
TRBV5-6	-	-	TRBJ1-2	TGTGCCAGCAGGGGATATGGACGGCCAAACTATGGCTACACCTTC	CASRGYGRPNYGYTF
TRBV19	-	-	TRBJ1-1	TGTGCCAGTAGTCCAGAGGGGGGGCGCGGTACTGAAGCTTTCTTT	CASSPEGGRGTEAFF